The clone carrying this T cell receptor (beta chain) has at least ten counts. Its antigen remains unidentified. The data stem from a study of T cells after yellow fever vaccination. Study results and limitations: Repertoires obtained by FACS sorting could include abundant clonotypes that entered as contaminants from the bulk population. CD4 and CD8 compartments shared a small share of clonotypes.

Trimming shortened V by 4 bases and J by 3 bases, and 15 bases separated the two germline ends. The V gene's germline CDR1 is DFQATT and CDR2 SNEGSKA (reference sequence). There are 14 residues in the CDR3. Conversion of TCR transcripts into cDNA relied on 5'RACE template switching, which added a universal primer site and UMIs. TCRdb reprocessed the 5' RACE reads with MiXCR, giving one entry per CDR3 protein. The sample lists more than 200,000 distinct CDR3 sequences; around 3.5% were seen once. Sample: PBMCs, taken 15 days after the yellow fever booster vaccination. This receptor was obtained from a young man who received the YFV17D yellow fever vaccine. V usage is TRBV20-1 and J usage is TRBJ2-5; no definite D call. The CDR3 bases are TGCAGTGCTACCTCTTTTATGCCCAAAGAGACCCAGTACTTC. It translates to CSATSFMPKETQYF.